Below, 31 T cell receptor beta chains from the same sample are listed, as sequenced in a study of CD8+ T cells in alopecia areata. This sample's treatment: oral pan-JAK inhibitor, 5-10 mg twice daily. TCR sequencing used cDNA made by reverse transcription of extracted RNA. TCRdb keeps only in-frame clones here, not all; method: immunoSEQ multiplex PCR. This table has about 190,000 clones, 45% to 75% appearing once. The source was CD4+ T cells sorted from blood, collected at week 4, from a patient treated with tofacitinib. These receptors originate from a human donor with alopecia areata.

The chain carries TRBV2 and TRBJ2-5; 8 bases agree with TRBD2. Trimming at V came to 6 bases and at J to 5 bases, leaving 2 bases not matched to a gene. Per germline, CDR1 SNHLY and CDR2 FYNNEI. The CDR3 runs 12 residues. The CDR3, as DNA: TGTGCCAGCAGGCGGGAGGTTGAGACCCAGTACTTC. This translates into CASRREVETQYF.

The gene calls are TRBV5-6 and TRBJ2-5; no firm D call. Per the germline V gene, CDR1 is SGHDT and CDR2 is YYEEEE. The CDR3 extends over 17 amino acids. V dropped 1 base and J dropped 1 base, with 17 bases sitting between them. Written as DNA, the CDR3 is TGTGCCAGCAGCTTGAACGGCTCACCGAGGCTCCAAGAGACCCAGTACTTC. Translated, it gives CASSLNGSPRLQETQYF.

This rearrangement joins TRBV28 to TRBJ2-1; 8 nucleotides line up with TRBD1. The trim removed 7 bases at V and 1 base at J, leaving 6 bases unmatched. The CDR3 covers 15 residues. CDR1 MDHEN and CDR2 SYDVKM come from the germline V gene. CDR3 bases: TGTGCCAGCATCCGACAGGGGACTTCCTACAATGAGCAGTTCTTC. This codes for CASIRQGTSYNEQFF.

The gene calls are TRBV10-3 and TRBJ2-5; 7 bases map to TRBD1. V trimming: 4 bases; J trimming: 2 bases; junction bases outside the gene matches: 10. Germline values: CDR1 ENHRY, CDR2 SYGVKD. The CDR3 spans 16 residues. The CDR3 nucleotides read TGTGCCATCAGTGGAAGGAAGGGACAGTTACAAGAGACCCAGTACTTC. It is translated as CAISGRKGQLQETQYF.

The chain couples TRBV6-5 to TRBJ2-2; 9 nucleotides match TRBD1. Losses at the gene ends were 7 bases for V and 6 bases for J; bases not matched to a gene: 6. There are 14 residues in the CDR3. The germline CDR1 and CDR2 sequences are MNHEY and SVGAGI. The CDR3 nucleotides read TGTGCCAGCACGATGGGACAGGGCGCCGGGGAGCTGTTTTTT. It specifies CASTMGQGAGELFF.

The genes are TRBV5-6 and TRBJ1-1; D unclear. V shed 4 bases and J shed 0 bases, with 10 bases lying between them. The CDR3 extends over 14 amino acids. Germline V gene sequence: CDR1 SGHDT, CDR2 YYEEEE. Written as DNA, the CDR3 is TGTGCCAGCAGCATCCCTAATCTGAACACTGAAGCTTTCTTT. Amino acids: CASSIPNLNTEAFF. Supplemented by reference TRBV5-6 and TRBJ1-1, the full variable domain reads DAGVTQSPTHLIKTRGQQVTLRCSPKSGHDTVSWYQQALGQGPQFIFQYYEEEERQRGNFPDRFSGHQFPNYSSELNVNALLLGDSALYLCASSIPNLNTEAFFGQGTRLTVV.

This chain connects TRBV7-9 to TRBJ2-1, with 8 positions matching TRBD2. V shed 5 bases and J 8 bases; nucleotides not matched to a gene: 8. The CDR3 runs 14 residues. Germline-derived CDR1 and CDR2 are SEHNR and FQNEAQ (reference sequence). The DNA of the CDR3 is TGTGCCAGCAGCGTGGGACTAGTAGGCGATGAGCAGTTCTTC. As protein: CASSVGLVGDEQFF.

This clone has only a few counts. Other nucleotide sequences in the sample specify the same CDR3. In DNA form, the CDR3 reads TGCAGCGCCGGACAGGGGACAGATACGCAGTATTTT. Its protein is CSAGQGTDTQYF. The rearrangement joins TRBV29-1 to TRBJ2-3, with TRBD1 matching 9 bases. Trimming took 7 bases from V and 3 from J; bases not matched to a gene: 2. The CDR3 loop spans 12 amino acids. Germline values: CDR1 SQVTM, CDR2 ANQGSEA.

The V gene is TRBV5-1, the J gene TRBJ2-3; D unclear. Germline CDR1 and CDR2: SGHRS and YFSETQ. This CDR3 has 13 residues. V dropped 3 bases and J dropped 5 bases, with 10 bases sitting between them. The CDR3 protein is CASSYGMGDTQYF. Here the CDR3 DNA reads TGCGCCAGCAGCTATGGGATGGGAGATACGCAGTATTTT.

This chain connects TRBV7-2 to TRBJ2-3; D is perhaps TRBD2 (6 bases). Germline-derived CDR1 and CDR2 are SGHTA and FQGNSA. V dropped 4 bases and J dropped 2 bases, with 16 bases sitting between them. The CDR3 runs 16 residues. The DNA for the CDR3 is TGTGCCAGCAGCTCGGGACTCCTCCAATTCACAGATACGCAGTATTTT. Translation: CASSSGLLQFTDTQYF.

This clone appeared a few times. The rearrangement links TRBV5-1 to TRBJ2-7; D uncertain. The CDR3 length is 13 residues. CDR1 SGHRS and CDR2 YFSETQ come from the germline V gene. Trimming pared 4 bases from V and 2 bases from J, leaving 10 bases between. The CDR3: CASSPDGTYEQYF. As DNA, the CDR3 is TGCGCCAGCAGCCCGGACGGTACCTACGAGCAGTACTTC. Filled out from reference TRBV5-1 and TRBJ2-7, the complete variable domain reads KAGVTQTPRYLIKTRGQQVTLSCSPISGHRSVSWYQQTPGQGLQFLFEYFSETQRNKGNFPGRFSGRQFSNSRSEMNVSTLELGDSALYLCASSPDGTYEQYFGPGTRLTVT.

Here the CDR3 reads CASSPREAYYGYTF. The CDR3 bases are TGCGCCAGCAGCCCGAGAGAGGCCTACTATGGCTACACCTTC. This chain uses TRBV5-1 with TRBJ1-2, with D hard to call. The CDR3 covers 14 residues. Per the germline V gene, CDR1 is SGHRS and CDR2 is YFSETQ. V dropped 4 bases and J dropped 3 bases, with 13 bases sitting between them.

V gene TRBV2 combines with J gene TRBJ2-2; 7 bases are shared with TRBD2. The CDR3 extends over 15 amino acids. Germline V gives CDR1 SNHLY, CDR2 FYNNEI. V lost 3 bases and J lost 0; bases outside the gene matches: 1. The CDR3 DNA sequence: TGTGCCAGCAGTGATGCGGGGGCGAACACCGGGGAGCTGTTTTTT. It is translated as CASSDAGANTGELFF.

This clone was recorded a few times. This chain uses TRBV27 with TRBJ2-2; D is possibly TRBD2 (5 bases). Germline lookup yields CDR1 MNHEY and CDR2 SMNVEV (reference sequence). V dropped 2 bases and J dropped 7 bases, with 11 bases sitting between them. This CDR3 is 14 amino acids long. The DNA of the CDR3 is TGTGCCAGCAGTTTAGGGTCACGGGGCGGGGAGCTGTTTTTT. Its protein is CASSLGSRGGELFF.

This clone was detected only a few times. The gene calls are TRBV29-1 and TRBJ2-1; 9 bases align to TRBD1. In germline, CDR1 is SQVTM, CDR2 ANQGSEA. This CDR3 region has 15 residues. V gave up 4 bases and J gave up 2 bases; unmatched junction bases: 6. The CDR3 reads CSVGVTGGPYNEQFF. CDR3 nucleotides: TGCAGCGTTGGTGTCACAGGGGGCCCCTACAATGAGCAGTTCTTC.

The CDR3 DNA follows: TGCAGCAAAAGACTAGCTGGCACAGATACGCAGTATTTT. Amino acids: CSKRLAGTDTQYF. The genes are TRBV29-1 and TRBJ2-3, with 7 positions matching TRBD2. This CDR3 has 13 amino acids. V dropped 8 bases and J dropped 1; count of bases not matched to a gene: 6. The germline gives CDR1 SQVTM, CDR2 ANQGSEA.

The rearrangement joins TRBV6-6 to TRBJ2-5; D remains ambiguous. CDR3 length: 14 amino acids. The V gene's germline CDR1 is MNHNY and CDR2 SVGAGI (reference sequence). V shed 0 bases and J shed 5 bases, with 10 bases lying between them. The CDR3 DNA sequence: TGTGCCAGCAGTTACTCGGCAGGTTCGGAGACCCAGTACTTC. It encodes CASSYSAGSETQYF.

This rearrangement joins TRBV4-1 to TRBJ2-1; TRBD2 aligns across 13 bases. Germline V CDR1 and CDR2: MGHRA, YSYEKL. The CDR3 is made up of 20 amino acids. V lost 4 bases and J lost 1; bases outside the gene matches: 13. The CDR3 nucleotides are TGCGCCAGCAGCCTAACAGCGGGACTAGCGGGGAGGGTATCCTACAATGAGCAGTTCTTC. Protein product: CASSLTAGLAGRVSYNEQFF.

The rearrangement joins TRBV5-1 to TRBJ2-7; 11 bases are shared with TRBD2. With 4 bases clipped from V and 5 bases from J, the junction kept 11 bases outside the gene matches. Germline V lookup: CDR1 SGHRS, CDR2 YFSETQ. This CDR3 is 16 amino acids long. CDR3 coding DNA: TGCGCCAGCAGCAGGCAACTAGCGGGAGCTCAGAACGAGCAGTACTTC. Translation gives CASSRQLAGAQNEQYF.

This clone was picked up a small number of times. The chain couples TRBV7-2 to TRBJ1-1; 10 positions match TRBD1. The CDR3 is made up of 15 amino acids. Germline V lookup: CDR1 SGHTA, CDR2 FQGNSA. The J segment lost 10 bases and the V segment lost 4 bases, leaving 12 bases of the junction unmatched. CDR3 coding DNA: TGTGCCAGCAGCTCAACCGGGACAGGGGCCTGGGGAGCTTTCTTT. Translation gives CASSSTGTGAWGAFF. Full variable domain (rest looked up from reference TRBV7-2 and TRBJ1-1): GAGVSQSPSNKVTEKGKDVELRCDPISGHTALYWYRQSLGQGLEFLIYFQGNSAPDKSGLPSDRFSAERTGGSVSTLTIQRTQQEDSAVYLCASSSTGTGAWGAFFGQGTRLTVV.

This clone was detected only once. V gene TRBV9 combines with J gene TRBJ1-4; D remains ambiguous. Trimming removed 3 bases from V and 10 bases from J, with 13 bases in between. The germline gives CDR1 SGDLS, CDR2 YYNGEE. This CDR3 spans 13 amino acids. CDR3 region: CASSGRTSVKLFF. The CDR3, as DNA: TGTGCCAGCAGCGGCCGGACGTCGGTAAAACTGTTTTTT.

This chain connects TRBV29-1 to TRBJ2-1; no reliable D call. V was shortened by 3 bases and J by 4 bases, with 7 bases between the two germline ends. The CDR3 has 12 amino acids. Germline V lookup: CDR1 SQVTM, CDR2 ANQGSEA. CDR3 nucleotide sequence: TGCAGCGTTGATGAGGCGTACAATGAGCAGTTCTTC. This encodes CSVDEAYNEQFF.

This clone came up a few times. The chain joins TRBV7-2 to TRBJ2-1; TRBD1 might be the D (5 bases). Germline CDR1 SGHTA, CDR2 FQGNSA. The CDR3 consists of 12 residues. With 4 bases removed from V and 9 bases from J, the gap between germline ends came to 10 bases. In DNA, the CDR3 is TGTGCCAGCAGCTCCAGGGTGGGTGAGCAGTTCTTC. The encoded protein is CASSSRVGEQFF.

This chain joins TRBV19 and TRBJ2-6, with a weak D call TRBD1 (5 bases). The V end lost 5 bases, the J end lost 4 bases, and 9 bases lay between the germline ends. The CDR3 length is 14 residues. Germline lookup yields CDR1 LNHDA and CDR2 SQIVND (reference sequence). CDR3 DNA: TGTGCCAGTAGTCACAGGTCCGGGGCCAACGTCCTGACTTTC. Translation: CASSHRSGANVLTF. Looking up the rest from reference TRBV19 and TRBJ2-6 gives the full variable domain: DGGITQSPKYLFRKEGQNVTLSCEQNLNHDAMYWYRQDPGQGLRLIYYSQIVNDFQKGDIAEGYSVSREKKESFPLTVTSAQKNPTAFYLCASSHRSGANVLTFGAGSRLTVL.

The chain employs TRBV10-3 and TRBJ1-2; no definite D call. The germline CDR1 and CDR2 sequences are ENHRY and SYGVKD. Trimming took 4 bases from V and 5 from J, leaving 8 bases between them. The CDR3 runs 12 residues. The CDR3 sequence is CAISVTEYGYTF. In DNA, the CDR3 is TGTGCCATCAGTGTGACGGAATATGGCTACACCTTC.

This clone has just a few counts. The chain joins TRBV6-5 to TRBJ2-7; D is unclear. The CDR3 runs to 11 residues. V lost 6 bases and J 6 bases, leaving 9 bases between the germline ends. Germline CDR1 MNHEY, CDR2 SVGAGI. This chain's CDR3 is CASSQGGEQYF. CDR3 sequence (DNA): TGTGCCAGCAGCCAAGGCGGCGAGCAGTACTTC.

The chain uses TRBV7-9 and TRBJ2-5; D ambiguous. Germline loops: CDR1 SEHNR, CDR2 FQNEAQ (reference sequence). CDR3 length: 12 residues. The V and J ends lost 5 bases and 5 bases respectively, with 9 bases between them. CDR3 sequence: CASSRNRETQYF. The CDR3, as DNA: TGTGCCAGCAGCCGGAACCGGGAGACCCAGTACTTC.

This clone has a single count. CDR3 in amino acids: CASQFSTGTYEQYF. For the CDR3, the DNA is TGCGCCAGCCAATTTTCGACAGGGACCTACGAGCAGTACTTC. The chain combines TRBV5-1 with TRBJ2-7; 7 nucleotides line up with TRBD1. V shed 7 bases and J 2 bases; nucleotides not matched to a gene: 9. CDR3 size: 14 residues. The germline V gene encodes CDR1 SGHRS and CDR2 YFSETQ.

V is TRBV28 and J is TRBJ2-1; D gene uncertain. Trimming removed 5 bases from V and 8 bases from J, with 16 bases in between. This CDR3 contains 14 residues. Germline V CDR1 and CDR2: MDHEN, SYDVKM. CDR3 loop: CASSTSRSLDEQFF. The CDR3 bases are TGTGCCAGCAGTACCTCCCGCTCCCTCGATGAGCAGTTCTTC.

The chain recombines TRBV30 with TRBJ1-5; D unclear. The CDR3 covers 14 residues. The germline V gene has CDR1 GTSNPN and CDR2 SVGIG (reference sequence). V gave up 6 bases and J gave up 0 bases, with 12 bases separating them. Here the CDR3 DNA reads TGTGCCTGCACCCGGCGGGATAGCAATCAGCCCCAGCATTTT. Its protein product is CACTRRDSNQPQHF.

The chain joins TRBV5-1 to TRBJ2-3, with TRBD1 identical over 7 bases. This CDR3 is 15 amino acids long. The V and J ends lost 3 bases and 0 bases, in that order; junction bases with no gene match: 4. In germline, CDR1 is SGHRS, CDR2 YFSETQ. The CDR3 region has the DNA TGCGCCAGCAGCTCGGGACAGTCTAGCACAGATACGCAGTATTTT. This gives the protein CASSSGQSSTDTQYF.